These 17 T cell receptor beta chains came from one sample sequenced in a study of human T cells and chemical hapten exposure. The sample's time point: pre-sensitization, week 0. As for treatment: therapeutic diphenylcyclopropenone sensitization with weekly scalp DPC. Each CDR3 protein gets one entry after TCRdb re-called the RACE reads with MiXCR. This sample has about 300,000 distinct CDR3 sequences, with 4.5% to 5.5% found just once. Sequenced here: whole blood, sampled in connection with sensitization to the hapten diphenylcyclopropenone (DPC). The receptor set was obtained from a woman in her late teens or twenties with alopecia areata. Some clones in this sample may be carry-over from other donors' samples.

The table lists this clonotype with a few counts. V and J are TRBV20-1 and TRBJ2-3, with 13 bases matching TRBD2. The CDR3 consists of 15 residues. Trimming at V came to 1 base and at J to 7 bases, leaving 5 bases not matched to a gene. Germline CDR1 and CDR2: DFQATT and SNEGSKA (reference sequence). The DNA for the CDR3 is TGCAGTGCTAGAGGGACTAGCGGGGGAGTTTATACGCAGTATTTT. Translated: CSARGTSGGVYTQYF.

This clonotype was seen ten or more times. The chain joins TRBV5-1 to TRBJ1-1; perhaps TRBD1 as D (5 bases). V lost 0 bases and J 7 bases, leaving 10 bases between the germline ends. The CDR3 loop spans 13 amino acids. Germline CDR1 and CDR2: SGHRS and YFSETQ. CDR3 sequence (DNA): TGCGCCAGCAGCTTGGCAGGGTCTATTGAAGCTTTCTTT. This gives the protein CASSLAGSIEAFF.

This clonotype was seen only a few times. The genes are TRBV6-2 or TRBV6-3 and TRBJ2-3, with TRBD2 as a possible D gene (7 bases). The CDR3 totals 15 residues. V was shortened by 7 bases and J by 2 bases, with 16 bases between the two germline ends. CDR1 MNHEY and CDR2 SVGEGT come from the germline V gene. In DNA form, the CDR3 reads TGTGCCAGCAAGAAGGGGGGGAGCTTCACAGATACGCAGTATTTT. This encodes CASKKGGSFTDTQYF.

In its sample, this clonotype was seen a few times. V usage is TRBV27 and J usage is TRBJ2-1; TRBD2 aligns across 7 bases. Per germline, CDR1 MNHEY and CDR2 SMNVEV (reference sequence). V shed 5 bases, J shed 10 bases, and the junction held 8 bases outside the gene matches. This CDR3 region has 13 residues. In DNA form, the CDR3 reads TGTGCCAGCAGTGCGCTAGCGGTGGGCGAGCAGTTCTTC. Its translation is CASSALAVGEQFF.

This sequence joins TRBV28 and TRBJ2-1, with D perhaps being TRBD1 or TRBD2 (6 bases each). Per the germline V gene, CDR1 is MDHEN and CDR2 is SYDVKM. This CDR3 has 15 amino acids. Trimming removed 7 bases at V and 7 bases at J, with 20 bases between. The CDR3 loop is CASNPLRGQRNEQFF. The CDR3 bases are TGTGCCAGCAACCCCCTCCGGGGGCAGCGTAATGAGCAGTTCTTC. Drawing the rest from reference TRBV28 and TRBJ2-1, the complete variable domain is DVKVTQSSRYLVKRTGEKVFLECVQDMDHENMFWYRQDPGLGLRLIYFSYDVKMKEKGDIPEGYSVSREKKERFSLILESASTNQTSMYLCASNPLRGQRNEQFFGPGTRLTVL.

The CDR3: CASSLVPPTGGYTEAFF. The CDR3 coding sequence is TGTGCCAGCAGCTTGGTCCCCCCGACAGGGGGCTACACTGAAGCTTTCTTT. The chain is built from TRBV5-6 and TRBJ1-1; 10 nucleotides agree with TRBD1. The CDR3 extends over 17 amino acids. CDR1 SGHDT and CDR2 YYEEEE come from the germline V gene. V shed 0 bases and J 3 bases; nucleotides not matched to a gene: 8.

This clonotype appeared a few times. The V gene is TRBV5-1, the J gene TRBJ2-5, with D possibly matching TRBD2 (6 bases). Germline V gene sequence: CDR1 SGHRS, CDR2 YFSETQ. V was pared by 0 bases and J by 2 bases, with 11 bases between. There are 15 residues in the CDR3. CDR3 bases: TGCGCCAGCAGCTTGGCCTCCGGGACTCAAGAGACCCAGTACTTC. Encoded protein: CASSLASGTQETQYF. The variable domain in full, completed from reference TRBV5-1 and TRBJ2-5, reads KAGVTQTPRYLIKTRGQQVTLSCSPISGHRSVSWYQQTPGQGLQFLFEYFSETQRNKGNFPGRFSGRQFSNSRSEMNVSTLELGDSALYLCASSLASGTQETQYFGPGTRLLVL.

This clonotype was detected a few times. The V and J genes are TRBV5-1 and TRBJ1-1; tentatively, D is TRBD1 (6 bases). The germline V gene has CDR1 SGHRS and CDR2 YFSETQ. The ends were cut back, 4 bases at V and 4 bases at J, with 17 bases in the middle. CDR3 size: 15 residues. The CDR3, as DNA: TGCGCCAGCAGCCCGGGACGAGGGGGTATCACTGAAGCTTTCTTT. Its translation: CASSPGRGGITEAFF.

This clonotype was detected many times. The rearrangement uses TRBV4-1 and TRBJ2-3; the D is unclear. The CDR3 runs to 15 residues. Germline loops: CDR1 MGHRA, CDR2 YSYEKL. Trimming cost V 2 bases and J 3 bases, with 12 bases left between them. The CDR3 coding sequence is TGCGCCAGCAGCCAATTGGGGTTATTGACAGATACGCAGTATTTT. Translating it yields CASSQLGLLTDTQYF.

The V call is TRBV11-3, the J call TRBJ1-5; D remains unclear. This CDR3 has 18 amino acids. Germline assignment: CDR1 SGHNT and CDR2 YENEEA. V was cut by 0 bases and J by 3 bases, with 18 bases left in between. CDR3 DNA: TGTGCCAGCAGCTTAGATAAGTTTATCAGGTTTACCAATCAGCCCCAGCATTTT. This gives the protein CASSLDKFIRFTNQPQHF.

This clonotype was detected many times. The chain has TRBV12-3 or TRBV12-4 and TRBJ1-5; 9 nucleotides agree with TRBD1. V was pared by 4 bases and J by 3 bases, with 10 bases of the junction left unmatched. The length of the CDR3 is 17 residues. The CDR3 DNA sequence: TGTGCCAGCAGTTCGGGGGCCGGGACAGGGAACAATCAGCCCCAGCATTTT. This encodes CASSSGAGTGNNQPQHF.

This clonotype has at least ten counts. The CDR3 region is CASSLGGADEQYF. The CDR3 nucleotides read TGTGCCAGCAGTTTAGGGGGCGCGGACGAGCAGTACTTC. V usage is TRBV12-3 or TRBV12-4 and J usage is TRBJ2-7; a weak D match, TRBD1 (5 bases). The CDR3 is 13 amino acids. With 1 base removed from V and 5 bases from J, the gap between germline ends came to 9 bases.

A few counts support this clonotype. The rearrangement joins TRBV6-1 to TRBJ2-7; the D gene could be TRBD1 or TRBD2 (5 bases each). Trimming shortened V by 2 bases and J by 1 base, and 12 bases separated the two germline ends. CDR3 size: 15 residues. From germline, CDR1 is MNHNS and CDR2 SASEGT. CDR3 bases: TGTGCCAGCAGTGAACCGGCAGGGAGTTCCTACGAGCAGTACTTC. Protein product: CASSEPAGSSYEQYF.

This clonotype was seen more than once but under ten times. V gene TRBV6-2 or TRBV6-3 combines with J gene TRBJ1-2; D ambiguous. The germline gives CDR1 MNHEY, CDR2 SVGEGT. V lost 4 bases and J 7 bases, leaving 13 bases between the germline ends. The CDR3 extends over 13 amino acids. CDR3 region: CASSSKGVGGYTF. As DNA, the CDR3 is TGTGCCAGCAGTTCAAAAGGAGTCGGTGGCTACACCTTC.

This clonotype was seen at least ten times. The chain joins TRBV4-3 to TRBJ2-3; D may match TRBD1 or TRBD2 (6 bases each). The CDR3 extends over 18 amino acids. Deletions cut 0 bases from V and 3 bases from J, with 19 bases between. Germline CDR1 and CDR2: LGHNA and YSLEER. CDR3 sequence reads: CASSQEISGQRPTDTQYF. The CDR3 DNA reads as TGCGCCAGCAGCCAAGAAATTAGCGGACAGAGACCAACAGATACGCAGTATTTT.

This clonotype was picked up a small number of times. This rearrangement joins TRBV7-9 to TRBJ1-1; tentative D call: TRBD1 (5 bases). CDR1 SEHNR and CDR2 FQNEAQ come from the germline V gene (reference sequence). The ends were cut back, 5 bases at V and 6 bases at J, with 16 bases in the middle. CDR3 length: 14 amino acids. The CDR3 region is CASSLGRHGAEAFF. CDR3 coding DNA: TGTGCCAGCAGCCTGGGGCGGCATGGCGCTGAAGCTTTCTTT.

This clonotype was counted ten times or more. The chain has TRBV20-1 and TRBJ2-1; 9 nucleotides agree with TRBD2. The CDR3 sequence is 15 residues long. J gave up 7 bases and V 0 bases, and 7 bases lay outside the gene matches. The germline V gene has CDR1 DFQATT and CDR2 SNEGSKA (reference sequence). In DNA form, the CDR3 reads TGCAGTGCTAGAGAATACCGGCTAGCGGGGAATGAGCAGTTCTTC. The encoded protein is CSAREYRLAGNEQFF.